The table lists the clone carrying this T cell receptor (beta chain) with a count of one. An amount of RNA that ranged from roughly 0.5 to 1 ug was reverse transcribed with random hexamers. It was immunoSEQ multiplex PCR that amplified TCR beta CDR3 across 54 Vbeta and 13 Jbeta. MiXCR was run by TCRdb on the immunoSEQ multiplex PCR reads, yielding one entry per CDR3 protein. The sample has around 80,000 distinct CDR3 sequences; about 96% are singletons. This entry belongs to a study of CD8 T cells in Susac syndrome. Germline assignment: CDR1 MGHDK and CDR2 SYGVNS. V dropped 2 bases and J dropped 4 bases, with 11 bases sitting between them. This CDR3 contains 14 residues.

The sequenced material came from CD8+ T cells from PBMCs. The chain links TRBV25-1 to TRBJ2-5; the D call may be TRBD1 or TRBD2 (5 bases each). The TCR sequence derives from a human donor with Susac syndrome. This chain's CDR3 is CASSEQGARETQYF. The DNA for the CDR3 is TGTGCCAGCAGTGAACAGGGAGCGCGAGAGACCCAGTACTTC.